This record concerns one T cell receptor beta chain sequence. It has no known antigen specificity. No per-base quality is available; no much larger clone lies one base away. These data belong to a study of persistence of HIV-infected CD4 T cells (dated by TCRdb to about 2020). Regarding the study in general: The median time the participants had spent on suppressive ART was 8 years. Peripheral blood samples of up to roughly 200 mL were taken at multiple time points, with the exception of a couple of participants who underwent leukapheresis at a single time point. CMV- and HIV-1 Gag-responding CD4+ T cells were isolated from ART-treated individuals so that antigen-driven clonal expansion of HIV-1-infected cells could be examined. TCRbeta sequencing assessed the clonality of all cells in each sorted population, while proviral sequencing assessed the clonality of infected cells. The TCR cluster analysis across participants included under ten participants for CMV and over five participants for Gag. Findings and caveats that apply to the study as a whole: TCR oligoclonality correlated with proviral oligoclonality within the same sorted populations. Antigen-responding cells were enriched for degenerate expanded CDR3beta sequences, which suggests convergent selection of CD4+ responses to CMV and Gag. Only a small number of individuals took part in the study, and only a limited range of antigens was tested. Bulk TCR analyses could not be restricted to the rare CMV-responding cells that actually carried HIV-1 proviruses. TCRbeta richness in CMV- and Gag-responding cells was significantly lower than in anti-CD3/anti-CD28-responding cells; CMV-responding cells had higher oligoclonality than CD3/CD28-stimulated and Gag-responding cells.

The germline V gene gives CDR1 as MGHRA and CDR2 as YSYEKL. The CDR3 spans 15 residues, from the cysteine through the phenylalanine. CDR3 DNA is the only sequence kept; it has 45 bases, read in frame from the first base. Germline trimming amounts to 6 bases on V and 5 bases on J, with 12 as the count of junction bases outside the gene matches. The immunoSEQ hsTCRB assay version 4 in survey mode was used to sequence TCRbeta repertoires from genomic DNA. For TCRbeta sequencing, genomic DNA was diluted to about 9.5 ng/uL, and up to about 1 ug was used per sample. On the authors' methods: TCRbeta data were analyzed in ImmunoSeq Analyzer 3.0, with diversity computed on productive nucleotide rearrangements. Using the Immunarch R package, the improved Chao index served to estimate lower-bound TCR diversity and the Gini coefficient served to estimate clonality. Different nucleotide rearrangements encoding the same CDR3beta amino acid sequence were treated as distinct clonotypes. Differential abundance analysis found TCRbeta sequences that were significantly enriched in antigen-responding cells compared with anti-CD3/anti-CD28-activated cells. GLIPH2 clustered TCRs by predicted peptide-MHC specificity, both within individual participants and across merged participant data sets. Here the immuneACCESS table is served through TCRdb, limited to in-frame sequences with V and J called. Missing clones are a known gap in these copies; in checked studies unresolved V genes cover under half, and the rest lacks a known reason. The V and J calls and clone size come from that table; D and trimming were worked out from the DNA. The sample contains some 30,000 clones, roughly 70% of them found a single time. Approximately 1.5% of the sample is in the top ten clones.

The label giving this sample's treatment or condition can be read as: suppressive antiretroviral therapy. A pool of overlapping HIV-1 Gag 15-mer peptides, at about 0.99 ug per peptide per mL, was used to stimulate the cells. Responding CD4+ T cells were sorted on the basis of upregulation of both CD40 ligand and CD69. Participants were HIV-1-infected adults who started suppressive ART during chronic infection. Plasma HIV-1 RNA had been undetectable (below 50 copies/mL) in participants for at least 4 years. To be included, a participant needed positive CMV serology and a CD4+ T cell count above 400 cells/uL. Before stimulation, PBMCs were isolated using density centrifugation and then depleted of CD8+ T cells. Stimulation of CD8-depleted PBMCs was carried out for about 20 hours with anti-CD28/CD49d costimulation, CD40-blocking antibody and enfuvirtide, to prevent new infections. Cells were sorted on a Beckman Coulter MoFlo Legacy or XDP sorter, with propidium iodide excluding dead cells. Genomic DNA was extracted with the QIAamp DNA Mini Kit for samples above one million cells, otherwise with the Quick-DNA Microprep Kit.

The receptor comes from an adult man with HIV who was CMV-seropositive. Source: CD4+ T cells sorted from PBMCs after roughly 18-hour stimulation, taken from a patient who received antiretroviral therapy. Read against the paper, the sample's cell subset or site label means: CD40L+CD69+ CD4 T cells responding to HIV-1 Gag peptides. Here the chain combines TRBV4-1 and TRBJ1-1; 7 bases in between match TRBD1. DNA sequence: TGCGCCAGCAGGGACAGGTTGGAGGGTTTGACTGAAGCTTTCTTT. This yields the protein CASRDRLEGLTEAFF.